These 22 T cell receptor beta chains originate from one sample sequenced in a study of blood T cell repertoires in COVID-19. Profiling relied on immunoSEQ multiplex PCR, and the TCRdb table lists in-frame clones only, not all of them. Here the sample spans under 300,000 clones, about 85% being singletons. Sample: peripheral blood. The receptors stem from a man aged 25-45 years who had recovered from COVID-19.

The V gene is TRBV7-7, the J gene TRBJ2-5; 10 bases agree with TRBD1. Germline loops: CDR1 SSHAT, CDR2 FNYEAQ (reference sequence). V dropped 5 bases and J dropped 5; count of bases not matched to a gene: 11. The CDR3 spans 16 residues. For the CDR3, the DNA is TGTGCCAGCAGCATACTCCCGACAGGGGGCGAGGAGACCCAGTACTTC. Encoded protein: CASSILPTGGEETQYF.

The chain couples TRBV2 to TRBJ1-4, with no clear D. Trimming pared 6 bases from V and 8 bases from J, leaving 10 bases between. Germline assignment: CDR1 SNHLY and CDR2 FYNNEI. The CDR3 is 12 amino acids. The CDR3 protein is CASRAESEKLFF. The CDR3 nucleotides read TGTGCCAGCAGGGCGGAAAGCGAAAAACTGTTTTTT.

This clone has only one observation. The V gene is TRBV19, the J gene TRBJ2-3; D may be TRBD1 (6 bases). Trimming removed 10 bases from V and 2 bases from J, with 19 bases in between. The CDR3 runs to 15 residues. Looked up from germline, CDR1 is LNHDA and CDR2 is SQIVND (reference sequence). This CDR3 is CATNPRQADTDTQYF. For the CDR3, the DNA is TGTGCCACTAACCCCCGACAGGCAGACACAGATACGCAGTATTTT.

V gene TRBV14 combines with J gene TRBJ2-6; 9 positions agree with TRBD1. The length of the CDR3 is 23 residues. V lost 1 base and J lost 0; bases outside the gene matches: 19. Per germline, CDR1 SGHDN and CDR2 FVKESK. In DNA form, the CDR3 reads TGTGCCAGCAGCCAAGTGGGGGACAGGGCACACACAAACTTTTTCTCTGGGGCCAACGTCCTGACTTTC. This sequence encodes CASSQVGDRAHTNFFSGANVLTF.

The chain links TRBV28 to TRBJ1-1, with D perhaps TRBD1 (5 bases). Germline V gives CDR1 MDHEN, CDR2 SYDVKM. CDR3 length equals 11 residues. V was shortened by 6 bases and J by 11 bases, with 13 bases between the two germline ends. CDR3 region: CASSRGLEAFF. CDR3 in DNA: TGTGCCAGCAGCCGGGGGTTGGAGGCTTTCTTT. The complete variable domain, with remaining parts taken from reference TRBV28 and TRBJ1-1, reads DVKVTQSSRYLVKRTGEKVFLECVQDMDHENMFWYRQDPGLGLRLIYFSYDVKMKEKGDIPEGYSVSREKKERFSLILESASTNQTSMYLCASSRGLEAFFGQGTRLTVV.

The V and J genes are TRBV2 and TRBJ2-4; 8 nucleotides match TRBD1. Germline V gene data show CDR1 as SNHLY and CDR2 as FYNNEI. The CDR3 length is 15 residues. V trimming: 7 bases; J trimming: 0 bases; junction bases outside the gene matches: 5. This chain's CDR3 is CASILDREAKNIQYF. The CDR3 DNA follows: TGTGCCAGCATCTTGGACAGGGAAGCCAAAAACATTCAGTACTTC.

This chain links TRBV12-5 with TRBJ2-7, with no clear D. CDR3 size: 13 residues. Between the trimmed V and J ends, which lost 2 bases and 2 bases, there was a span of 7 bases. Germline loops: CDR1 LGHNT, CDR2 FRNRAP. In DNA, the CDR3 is TGTGCTAGTGGTTTGTTGGCCACCTACGAGCAGTACTTC. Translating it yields CASGLLATYEQYF.

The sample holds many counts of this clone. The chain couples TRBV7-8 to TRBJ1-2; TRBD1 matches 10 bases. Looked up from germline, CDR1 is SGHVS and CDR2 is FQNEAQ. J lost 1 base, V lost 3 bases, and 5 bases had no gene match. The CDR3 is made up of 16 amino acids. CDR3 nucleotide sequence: TGTGCCAGCAGCTTGAGGACAGGGGGTAATAACTATGGCTACACCTTC. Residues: CASSLRTGGNNYGYTF.

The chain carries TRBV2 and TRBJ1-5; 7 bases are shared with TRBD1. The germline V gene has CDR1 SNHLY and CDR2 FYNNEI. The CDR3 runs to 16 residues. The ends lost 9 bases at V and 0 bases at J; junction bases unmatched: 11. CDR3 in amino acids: CASCRQGPYSNQPQHF. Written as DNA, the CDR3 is TGTGCCAGTTGTCGACAGGGCCCATATAGCAATCAGCCCCAGCATTTT.

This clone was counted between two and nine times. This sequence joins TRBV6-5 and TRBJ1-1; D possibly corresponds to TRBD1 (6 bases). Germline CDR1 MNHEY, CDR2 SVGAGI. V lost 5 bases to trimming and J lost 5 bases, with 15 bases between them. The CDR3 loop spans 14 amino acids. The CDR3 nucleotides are TGTGCCAGCAGTCTTTCGACAGGCTGGACTGAAGCTTTCTTT. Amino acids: CASSLSTGWTEAFF.

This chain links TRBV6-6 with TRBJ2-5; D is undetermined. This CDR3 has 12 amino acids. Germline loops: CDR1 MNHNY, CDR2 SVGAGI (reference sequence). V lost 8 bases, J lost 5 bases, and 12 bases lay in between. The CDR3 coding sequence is TGTGCCAGCCTAGGTGTAGAGGAGACCCAGTACTTC. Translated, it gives CASLGVEETQYF.

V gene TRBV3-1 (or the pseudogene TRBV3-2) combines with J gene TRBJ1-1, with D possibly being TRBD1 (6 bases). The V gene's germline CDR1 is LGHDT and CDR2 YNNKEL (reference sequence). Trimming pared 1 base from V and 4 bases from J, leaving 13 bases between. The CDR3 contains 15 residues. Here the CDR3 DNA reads TGTGCCAGCAGCCAAGGGGCAGGGGCCCCCACTGAAGCTTTCTTT. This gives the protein CASSQGAGAPTEAFF.

CDR3 in DNA: TGTGCCAGCAGCTGGGGACTAGTTGGTGAGACCCAGTACTTC. Amino acids: CASSWGLVGETQYF. V and J are TRBV7-2 and TRBJ2-5; TRBD2 matches at 8 bases. CDR1 and CDR2 (germline): SGHTA, FQGNSA. Trimming cost V 4 bases and J 5 bases; bases outside gene matches: 6. The CDR3 covers 14 residues.

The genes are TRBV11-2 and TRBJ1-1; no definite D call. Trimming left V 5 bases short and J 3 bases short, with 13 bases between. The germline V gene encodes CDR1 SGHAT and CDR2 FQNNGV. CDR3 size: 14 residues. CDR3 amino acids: CASSHASDYTEAFF. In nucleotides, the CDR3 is TGTGCCAGCAGCCACGCTTCGGACTACACTGAAGCTTTCTTT.

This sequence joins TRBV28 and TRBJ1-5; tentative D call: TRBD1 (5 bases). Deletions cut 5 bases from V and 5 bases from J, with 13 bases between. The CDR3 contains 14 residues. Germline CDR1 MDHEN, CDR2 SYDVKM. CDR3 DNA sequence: TGTGCCAGCAGTGGAGGGGCCGTGCATCAGCCCCAGCATTTT. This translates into CASSGGAVHQPQHF.

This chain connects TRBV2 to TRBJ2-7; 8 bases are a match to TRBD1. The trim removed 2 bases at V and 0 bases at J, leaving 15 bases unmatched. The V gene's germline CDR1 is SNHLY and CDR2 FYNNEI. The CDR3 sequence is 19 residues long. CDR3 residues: CASSETTGVVATRSYEQYF. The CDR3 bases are TGTGCCAGCAGTGAAACGACAGGGGTCGTTGCCACCCGCTCCTACGAGCAGTACTTC.

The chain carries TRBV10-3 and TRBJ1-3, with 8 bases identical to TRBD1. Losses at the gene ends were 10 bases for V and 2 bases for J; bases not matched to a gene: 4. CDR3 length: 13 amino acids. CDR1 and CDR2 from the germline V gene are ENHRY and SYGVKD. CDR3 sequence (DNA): TGTGCCACCGACAGGGGAGCTGGAAACACCATATATTTT. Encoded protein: CATDRGAGNTIYF.

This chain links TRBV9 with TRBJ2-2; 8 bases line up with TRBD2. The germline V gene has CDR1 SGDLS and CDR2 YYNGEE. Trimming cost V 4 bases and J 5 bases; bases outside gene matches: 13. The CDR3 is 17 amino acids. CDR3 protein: CASSPEWRGEGTGELFF. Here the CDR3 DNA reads TGTGCCAGCAGCCCCGAGTGGCGGGGGGAGGGAACCGGGGAGCTGTTTTTT.

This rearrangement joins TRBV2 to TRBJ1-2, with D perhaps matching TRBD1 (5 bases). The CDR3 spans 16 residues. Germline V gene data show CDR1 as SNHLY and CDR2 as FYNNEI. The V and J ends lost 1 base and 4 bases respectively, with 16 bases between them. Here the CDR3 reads CASSEEGRSGSYGYTF. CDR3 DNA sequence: TGTGCCAGCAGTGAAGAGGGTCGATCAGGGTCCTATGGCTACACCTTC. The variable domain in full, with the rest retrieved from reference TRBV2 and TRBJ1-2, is EPEVTQTPSHQVTQMGQEVILRCVPISNHLYFYWYRQILGQKVEFLVSFYNNEISEKSEIFDDQFSVERPDGSNFTLKIRSTKLEDSAMYFCASSEEGRSGSYGYTFGSGTRLTVV.

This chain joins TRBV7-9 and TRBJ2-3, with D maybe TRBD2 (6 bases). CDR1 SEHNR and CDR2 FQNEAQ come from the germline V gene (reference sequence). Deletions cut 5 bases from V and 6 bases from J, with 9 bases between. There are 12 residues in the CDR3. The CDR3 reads CASSDGGDTQYF. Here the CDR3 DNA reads TGTGCCAGCAGCGATGGGGGGGATACGCAGTATTTT.

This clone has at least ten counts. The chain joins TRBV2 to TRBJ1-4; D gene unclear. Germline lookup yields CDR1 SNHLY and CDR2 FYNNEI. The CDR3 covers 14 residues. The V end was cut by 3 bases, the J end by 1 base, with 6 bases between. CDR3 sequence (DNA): TGTGCCAGCAGTGACCAGCGAACTAATGAAAAACTGTTTTTT. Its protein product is CASSDQRTNEKLFF.

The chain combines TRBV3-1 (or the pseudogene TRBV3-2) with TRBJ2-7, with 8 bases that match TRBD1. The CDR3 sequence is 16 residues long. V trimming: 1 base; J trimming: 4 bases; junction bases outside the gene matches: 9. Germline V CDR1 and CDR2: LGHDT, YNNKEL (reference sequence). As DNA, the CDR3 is TGTGCCAGCAGCCAAGGCAGGGGGCTTAAGGCGTACGAGCAGTACTTC. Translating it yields CASSQGRGLKAYEQYF.